The 10 T cell receptor beta chains given below trace back to one sample, sequenced in a study. Each CDR3 protein gets one entry after TCRdb re-called the 5' RACE reads with MiXCR. The table lists 40,000 to 65,000 distinct CDR3 sequences, about 24% of them singletons. Sequenced material: tumor-infiltrating naive CD4+ T cells sorted from the breast tumor. Subset denoted: naive CD4+ T cells, CD4+CD45RA+CD25-. These receptors all stem from a female donor with breast cancer.

This clonotype came up once. This may come from a read error, since a much larger clone is one base off. CDR3 in amino acids: CARSQTLLLEPQHF. The CDR3 DNA reads as TGCGCCCGCAGCCAGACCCTCCTTTTGGAGCCCCAGCATTTT. The chain couples TRBV4-1 to TRBJ1-5; D not certain. This CDR3 has 14 residues. CDR1 and CDR2 from the germline V gene are MGHRA and YSYEKL.

V and J are TRBV5-5 and TRBJ2-5; maybe TRBD2 (6 bases). The CDR3 is 16 amino acids. Trimming removed 3 bases from V and 2 bases from J, with 17 bases in between. CDR1 is SGHKS and CDR2 is YYEKEE in the germline V gene (reference sequence). CDR3 protein: CASSSSFGGRQETQYF. The CDR3 region has the DNA TGTGCCAGCAGCTCTTCTTTCGGAGGGAGGCAAGAGACCCAGTACTTC.

This clonotype occurred a few times. The chain links TRBV6-5 to TRBJ1-6; no clear D gene. Germline assignment: CDR1 MNHEY and CDR2 SVGAGI. Trimming took off 3 bases at V and 14 bases at J, with 14 bases between the two ends. The CDR3 totals 13 residues. The CDR3 region has the DNA TGTGCCAGCAGTTATTCCCGCCGGGTGGCCCTCCACTTT. Protein sequence: CASSYSRRVALHF.

At least ten counts were recorded for this clonotype. The chain has TRBV5-1 and TRBJ2-5, with D possibly matching TRBD2 (6 bases). Germline V lookup: CDR1 SGHRS, CDR2 YFSETQ. Trimming cost V 5 bases and J 2 bases, with 10 bases left between them. This CDR3 is built from 13 residues. The CDR3 protein is CASRQAGQETQYF. In DNA form, the CDR3 reads TGCGCCAGCAGGCAGGCGGGGCAAGAGACCCAGTACTTC.

This clonotype was detected only a few times. The chain carries TRBV12-3 or TRBV12-4 and TRBJ2-5; tentative D call: TRBD2 (5 bases). Trimming took off 3 bases at V and 5 bases at J, with 10 bases between the two ends. This CDR3 is 13 amino acids long. The CDR3 protein is CASSLGGPETQYF. CDR3 coding DNA: TGTGCCAGCAGTTTGGGCGGGCCGGAGACCCAGTACTTC.

The sample holds a few counts of this clonotype. V gene TRBV20-1 combines with J gene TRBJ2-5; possibly TRBD1 or TRBD2 for D (5 bases each). CDR3 size: 14 residues. The germline V and J ends were trimmed by 2 bases and 7 bases, with 17 bases remaining between them. CDR1 is DFQATT, CDR2 SNEGSKA, per germline (reference sequence). The DNA of the CDR3 is TGCAGTGCTAGATTCCAGGGACCCGGGGTGACCCAGTACTTC. It yields the protein CSARFQGPGVTQYF.

This clonotype turned up a few times. V usage is TRBV20-1 and J usage is TRBJ1-2; a weak D match, TRBD1 (5 bases). The CDR3 consists of 15 residues. Germline loops: CDR1 DFQATT, CDR2 SNEGSKA (reference sequence). Deletions cut 1 base from V and 0 bases from J, with 12 bases between. The DNA of the CDR3 is TGCAGTGCTAGAGGCGCAGGGAATTCTAACTATGGCTACACCTTC. This gives the protein CSARGAGNSNYGYTF.

This clonotype was picked up many times. The chain has TRBV5-1 and TRBJ1-1, with 7 bases fitting TRBD1. The CDR3 spans 14 residues. The V and J ends lost 4 bases and 1 base, in that order; junction bases with no gene match: 4. Looked up from germline, CDR1 is SGHRS and CDR2 is YFSETQ. The CDR3, as DNA: TGCGCCAGCAGCCCGGGACAGCCGAACACTGAAGCTTTCTTT. Protein sequence: CASSPGQPNTEAFF. Together with reference TRBV5-1 and TRBJ1-1, the CDR3 gives the full variable domain: KAGVTQTPRYLIKTRGQQVTLSCSPISGHRSVSWYQQTPGQGLQFLFEYFSETQRNKGNFPGRFSGRQFSNSRSEMNVSTLELGDSALYLCASSPGQPNTEAFFGQGTRLTVV.

Notes on this clonotype: Possible read error: a much larger clone is one base away. The CDR3 is CASSEGSRGIVETQYF. As DNA, the CDR3 is TGTGCCAGCAGTGAAGGGAGCAGGGGAATTGTTGAGACCCAGTACTTC. V gene TRBV6-1 combines with J gene TRBJ2-5; D perhaps matches TRBD1 (6 bases). This CDR3 has 16 amino acids. Germline-derived CDR1 and CDR2 are MNHNS and SASEGT. The V end was cut by 1 base, the J end by 5 bases, with 17 bases between.

This chain uses TRBV30 with TRBJ1-1, with a tentative D call TRBD1 (6 bases). CDR1 is GTSNPN, CDR2 SVGIG, per germline (reference sequence). This CDR3 spans 13 amino acids. V was cut by 3 bases and J by 1 base, with 9 bases left in between. CDR3 residues: CAWRTGPNTEAFF. CDR3 nucleotide sequence: TGTGCCTGGAGGACAGGACCGAACACTGAAGCTTTCTTT.